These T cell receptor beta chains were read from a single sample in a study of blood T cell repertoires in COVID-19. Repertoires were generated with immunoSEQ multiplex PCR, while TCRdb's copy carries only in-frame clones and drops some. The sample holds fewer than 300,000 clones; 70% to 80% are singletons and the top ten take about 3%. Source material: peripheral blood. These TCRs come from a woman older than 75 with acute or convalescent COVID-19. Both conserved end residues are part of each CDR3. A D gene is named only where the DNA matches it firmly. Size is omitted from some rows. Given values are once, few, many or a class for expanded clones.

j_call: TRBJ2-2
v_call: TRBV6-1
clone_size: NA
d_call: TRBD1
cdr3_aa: CASSEKQGAISGELFF

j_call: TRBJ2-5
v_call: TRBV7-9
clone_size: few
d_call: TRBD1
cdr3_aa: CASSSRHLGTAYQETQYF

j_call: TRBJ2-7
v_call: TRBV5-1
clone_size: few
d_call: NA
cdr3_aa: CASSPIPGSISYEQYF

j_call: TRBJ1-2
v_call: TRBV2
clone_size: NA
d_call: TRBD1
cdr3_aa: CASTRTGRGYGYTF

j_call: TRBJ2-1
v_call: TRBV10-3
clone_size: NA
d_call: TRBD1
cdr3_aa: CAISFQFSGQGSGEQFF

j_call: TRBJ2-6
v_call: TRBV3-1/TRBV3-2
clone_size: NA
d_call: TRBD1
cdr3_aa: CASSRQGPGANVLTF

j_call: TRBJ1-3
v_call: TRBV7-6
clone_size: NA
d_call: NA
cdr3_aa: CASSAQYGAGNTIYF

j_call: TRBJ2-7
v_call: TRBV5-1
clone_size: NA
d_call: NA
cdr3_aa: CASSLLGAAYEQYF

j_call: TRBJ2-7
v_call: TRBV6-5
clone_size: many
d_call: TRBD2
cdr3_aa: CASRSGTRSYEQYF

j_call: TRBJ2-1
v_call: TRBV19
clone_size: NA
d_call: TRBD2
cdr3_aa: CASSIVAGGRNEQFF

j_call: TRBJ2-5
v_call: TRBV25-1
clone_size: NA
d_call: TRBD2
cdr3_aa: CASSDMSSGRYETQYF

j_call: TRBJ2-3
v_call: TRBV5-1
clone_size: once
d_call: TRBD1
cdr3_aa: CASSFQTGGPSTDTQYF

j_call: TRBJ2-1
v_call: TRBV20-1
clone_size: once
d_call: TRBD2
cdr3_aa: CSASPPGGPYNEQFF

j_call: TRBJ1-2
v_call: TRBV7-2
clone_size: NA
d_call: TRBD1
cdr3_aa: CASSWDRLGGYTF

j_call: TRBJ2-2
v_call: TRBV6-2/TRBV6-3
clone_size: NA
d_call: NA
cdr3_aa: CASSYSRTGELFF

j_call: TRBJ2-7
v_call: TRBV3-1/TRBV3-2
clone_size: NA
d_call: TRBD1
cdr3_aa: CASSRGTAPYEQYF

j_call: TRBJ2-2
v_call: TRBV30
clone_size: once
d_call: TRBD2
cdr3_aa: CAWITLKARAGGLTGELFF

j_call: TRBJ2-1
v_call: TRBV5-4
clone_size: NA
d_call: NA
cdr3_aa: CASSLGGGMNEQFF

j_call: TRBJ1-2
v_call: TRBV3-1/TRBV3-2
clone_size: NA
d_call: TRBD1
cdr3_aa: CASSRPGQGIYGYTF

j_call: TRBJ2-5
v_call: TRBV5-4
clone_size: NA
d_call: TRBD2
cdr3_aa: CASSLLSAGGVSVETQYF

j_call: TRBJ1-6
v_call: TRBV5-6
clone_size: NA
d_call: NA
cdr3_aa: CASSLLQGYSPLHF

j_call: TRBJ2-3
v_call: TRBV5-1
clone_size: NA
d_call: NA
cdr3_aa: CASSAGDHITDTQYF

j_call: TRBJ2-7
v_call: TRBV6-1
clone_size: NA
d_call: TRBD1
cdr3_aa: CASSEQTGGVYEQYF

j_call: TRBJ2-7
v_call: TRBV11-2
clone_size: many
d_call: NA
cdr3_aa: CASSLVGGNYEQYF

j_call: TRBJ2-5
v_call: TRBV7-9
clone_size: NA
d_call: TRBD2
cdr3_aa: CASSFGLAGETQYF

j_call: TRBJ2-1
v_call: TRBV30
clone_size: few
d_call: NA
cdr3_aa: CAWSGQRIEQFF

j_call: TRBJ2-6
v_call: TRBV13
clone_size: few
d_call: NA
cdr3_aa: CASSLVGSSGANVLTF

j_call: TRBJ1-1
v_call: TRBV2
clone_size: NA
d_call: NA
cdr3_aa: CASKLPTMNTEAFF

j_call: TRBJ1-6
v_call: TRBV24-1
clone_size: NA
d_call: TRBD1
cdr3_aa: CATSDGLRQGYNSPLHF

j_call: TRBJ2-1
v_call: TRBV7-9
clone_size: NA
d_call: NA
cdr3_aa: CASSSDNEQFF

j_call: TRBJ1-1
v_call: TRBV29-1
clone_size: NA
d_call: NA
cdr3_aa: CSVAYGSVEAFF

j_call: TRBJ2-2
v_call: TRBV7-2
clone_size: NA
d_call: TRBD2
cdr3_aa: CASRPGAGGQGGELFF

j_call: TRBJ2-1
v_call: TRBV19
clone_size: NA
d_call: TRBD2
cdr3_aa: CASSRASGGAGNEQFF

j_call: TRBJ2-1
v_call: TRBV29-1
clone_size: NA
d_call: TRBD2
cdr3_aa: CSVGLAGEGEQFF

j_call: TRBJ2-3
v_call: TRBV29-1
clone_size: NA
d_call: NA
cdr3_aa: CSDLTSTDTQYF

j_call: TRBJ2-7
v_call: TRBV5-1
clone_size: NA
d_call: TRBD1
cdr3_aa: CASKGTGDSYEQYF

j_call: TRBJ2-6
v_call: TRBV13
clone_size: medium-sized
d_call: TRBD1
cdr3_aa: CASSSQGTGFPSGANVLTF

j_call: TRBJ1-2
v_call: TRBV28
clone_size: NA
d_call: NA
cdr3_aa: CASNQQREHYGYTF

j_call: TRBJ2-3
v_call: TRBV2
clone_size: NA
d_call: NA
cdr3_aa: CASSGGQSTDTQYF

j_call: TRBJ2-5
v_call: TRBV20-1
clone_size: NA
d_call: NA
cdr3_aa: CSASGEQETQYF

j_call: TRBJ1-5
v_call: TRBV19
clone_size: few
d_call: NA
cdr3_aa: CASRVQGSGNQPQHF

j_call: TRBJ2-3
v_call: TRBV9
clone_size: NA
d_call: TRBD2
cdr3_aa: CASTPGTSGAGYTQYF

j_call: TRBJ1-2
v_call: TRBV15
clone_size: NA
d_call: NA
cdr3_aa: CATSRDPAKGRYTF

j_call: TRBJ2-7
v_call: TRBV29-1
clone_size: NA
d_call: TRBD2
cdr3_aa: CSVGLALRFEQYF

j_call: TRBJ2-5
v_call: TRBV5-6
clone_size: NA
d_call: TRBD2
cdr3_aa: CASSLGSASGSQETQYF

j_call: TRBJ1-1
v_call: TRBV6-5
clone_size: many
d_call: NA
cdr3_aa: CASQSGFDEAFF

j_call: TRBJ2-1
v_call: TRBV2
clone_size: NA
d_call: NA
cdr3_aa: CASKANTGDEQFF

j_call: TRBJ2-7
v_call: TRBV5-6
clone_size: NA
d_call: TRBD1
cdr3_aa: CASSHRSTGANSYEQYF

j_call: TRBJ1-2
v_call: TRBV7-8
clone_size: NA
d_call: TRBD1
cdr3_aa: CASSFAAGGHYGYTF

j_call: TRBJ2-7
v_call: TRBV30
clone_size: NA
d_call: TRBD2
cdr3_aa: CAWSVGGYDEQYF

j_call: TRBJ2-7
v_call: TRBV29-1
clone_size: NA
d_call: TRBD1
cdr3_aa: CSARTGGRYEQYF

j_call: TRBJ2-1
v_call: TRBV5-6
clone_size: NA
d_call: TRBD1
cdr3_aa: CASSLWGQGVYNEQFF

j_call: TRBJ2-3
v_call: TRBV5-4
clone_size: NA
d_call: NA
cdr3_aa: CASSVSDQGDTQYF

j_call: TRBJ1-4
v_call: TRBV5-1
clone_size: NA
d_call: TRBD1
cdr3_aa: CASSQGQGATNEKLFF

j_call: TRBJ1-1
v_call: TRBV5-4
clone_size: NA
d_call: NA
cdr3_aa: CASSSLQGVVNTEAFF

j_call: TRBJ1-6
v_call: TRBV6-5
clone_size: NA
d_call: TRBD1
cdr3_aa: CASSSGQSHSPLHF

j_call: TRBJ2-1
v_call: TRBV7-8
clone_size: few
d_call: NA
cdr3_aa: CASSLYWSSNEQFF

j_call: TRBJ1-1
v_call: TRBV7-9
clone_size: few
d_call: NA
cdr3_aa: CASSLETSLAEAFF

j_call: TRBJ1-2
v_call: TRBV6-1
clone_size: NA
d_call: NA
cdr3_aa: CASSEPPRGGYTF